This T cell receptor (beta chain) was found in a study of T cells in Graves' hyperthyroidism and ophthalmopathy. Template material for amplifying TCR beta CDR3 regions consisted of RNA transcripts. The HTBI primer set drove a first-round RT-PCR of the TCR CDR3. MiXCR, run by TCRdb on the multiplex PCR reads, gives a single entry per CDR3 protein. In the table there are a few hundred thousand distinct CDR3 sequences, more than 12% of which are singletons. Trimming removed 3 bases from V and 1 base from J, with 9 bases in between. The CDR3 consists of 13 residues. Germline CDR1 reads SQVTM; CDR2 reads ANQGSEA.

Sequenced: blood. The V and J genes are TRBV29-1 and TRBJ2-5, with D possibly TRBD2 on 5 matching bases. The origin of this receptor is a woman aged 25-40 years with Graves' hyperthyroidism. The CDR3 region has the DNA TGCAGCGTTGATCGGGGAGCCCAAGAGACCCAGTACTTC. It yields the protein CSVDRGAQETQYF.